The next 27 T cell receptor beta chains were all read from a single sample in a study of T cells in Graves' hyperthyroidism and ophthalmopathy. From RNA transcripts, TCR beta CDR3 regions were amplified. Using the HTBI primer set, a first-round RT-PCR was run on the TCR CDR3. Each CDR3 protein gets one entry after TCRdb re-called the multiplex PCR reads with MiXCR. The sample shows about 600,000 distinct CDR3 sequences, around 16% of them seen only once. The source material was blood. Receptor source: a woman aged 40 to 50 with Graves' ophthalmopathy.

This clonotype came up many times. The chain is built from TRBV6-1 and TRBJ2-5; no reliable D call. Trimming took 4 bases from V and 5 from J, leaving 11 bases between them. The germline V gene encodes CDR1 MNHNS and CDR2 SASEGT. CDR3 length: 13 amino acids. CDR3 sequence reads: CASSVAASETQYF. The CDR3, as DNA: TGTGCCAGCAGTGTGGCAGCGAGTGAGACCCAGTACTTC.

The chain is built from TRBV3-1 and TRBJ2-1, with 7 bases matching TRBD2. The germline gives CDR1 LGHDT, CDR2 YNNKEL (reference sequence). CDR3 length: 15 amino acids. Germline trimming cut 4 bases from V and 7 bases from J; bases unmatched to any gene: 10. CDR3 in amino acids: CASSPPGLQPNEQFF. For the CDR3, the DNA is TGTGCCAGCAGCCCCCCGGGACTACAACCTAATGAGCAGTTCTTC.

This clonotype was picked up a small number of times. The rearrangement joins TRBV4-2 to TRBJ2-7, with 14 bases that match TRBD2. CDR3 size: 17 residues. V gave up 3 bases and J gave up 1 base; unmatched junction bases: 5. CDR1 is LGHNA, CDR2 YNFKEQ, per germline. In DNA form, the CDR3 reads TGTGCCAGCAGCCAGGCGGGACTAGCGGGAGTGTCCTACGAGCAGTACTTC. This sequence encodes CASSQAGLAGVSYEQYF.

The rearrangement links TRBV5-1 to TRBJ2-1, with 12 bases matching TRBD2. Germline trimming cut 3 bases from V and 10 bases from J; bases unmatched to any gene: 8. The CDR3 runs 15 residues. Germline V lookup: CDR1 SGHRS, CDR2 YFSETQ. CDR3 in amino acids: CASSSRLAGEGEQFF. The CDR3 nucleotides are TGCGCCAGCAGCTCGCGACTAGCGGGGGAAGGCGAGCAGTTCTTC.

In its sample, this clonotype was seen a few times. The V and J genes are TRBV11-2 and TRBJ2-2, with a weak D call TRBD2 (5 bases). Trimming left V 8 bases short and J 2 bases short, with 18 bases between. Germline V gene sequence: CDR1 SGHAT, CDR2 FQNNGV. The CDR3 has 16 amino acids. CDR3 residues: CASRSQLSSNTGELFF. The DNA for the CDR3 is TGTGCCAGCCGCTCCCAGTTGTCTAGCAACACCGGGGAGCTGTTTTTT.

Many counts were recorded for this clonotype. The chain is built from TRBV6-1 and TRBJ1-5; D perhaps matches TRBD1 (6 bases). Trimming cost V 2 bases and J 1 base, with 12 bases left between them. The CDR3 totals 16 residues. CDR1 and CDR2 from the germline V gene are MNHNS and SASEGT. The CDR3 coding sequence is TGTGCCAGCAGTGAAACTACAGGGCAAAGCAATCAGCCCCAGCATTTT. Its translation is CASSETTGQSNQPQHF.

In DNA, the CDR3 is TGTGCCAGCTCACGTGTCAAGGGTACTGGGGCCAACGTCCTGACTTTC. This encodes CASSRVKGTGANVLTF. V usage is TRBV18 and J usage is TRBJ2-6; D uncertain. Germline V gene lookup returns CDR1 KGHSH and CDR2 LQKENI. There are 16 residues in the CDR3. The V and J ends lost 4 bases and 2 bases respectively, with 12 bases between them.

The chain uses TRBV4-1 and TRBJ2-3; D remains unclear. The CDR3 spans 12 residues. The V gene's germline CDR1 is MGHRA and CDR2 YSYEKL. V was shortened by 2 bases and J by 5 bases, with 5 bases between the two germline ends. The CDR3, as DNA: TGCGCCAGCAGCCAACCCCGAGATACGCAGTATTTT. It yields the protein CASSQPRDTQYF.

The sample holds a few counts of this clonotype. The J gene is TRBJ2-1, the V gene TRBV5-1, with TRBD2 matching 8 bases. Germline V gene lookup returns CDR1 SGHRS and CDR2 YFSETQ. V lost 2 bases and J lost 6; bases outside the gene matches: 4. This CDR3 is built from 14 residues. CDR3 protein: CASSFGGGPNEQFF. For the CDR3, the DNA is TGCGCCAGCAGCTTCGGCGGGGGGCCCAATGAGCAGTTCTTC. Full variable domain (outside the CDR3, taken from reference TRBV5-1 and TRBJ2-1): KAGVTQTPRYLIKTRGQQVTLSCSPISGHRSVSWYQQTPGQGLQFLFEYFSETQRNKGNFPGRFSGRQFSNSRSEMNVSTLELGDSALYLCASSFGGGPNEQFFGPGTRLTVL.

This clonotype was counted at least ten times. The CDR3 here is CASSTRTGGLFEQYF. The CDR3 DNA sequence: TGTGCCAGCAGCACCCGGACAGGGGGCTTGTTCGAGCAGTACTTC. The rearrangement joins TRBV7-9 to TRBJ2-7, with 11 bases fitting TRBD1. CDR1 SEHNR and CDR2 FQNEAQ come from the germline V gene (reference sequence). V lost 5 bases and J lost 6; bases outside the gene matches: 9. The CDR3 length is 15 residues. The whole variable domain, filled in from reference TRBV7-9 and TRBJ2-7, reads DTGVSQNPRHKITKRGQNVTFRCDPISEHNRLYWYRQTLGQGPEFLTYFQNEAQLEKSRLLSDRFSAERPKGSFSTLEIQRTEQGDSAMYLCASSTRTGGLFEQYFGPGTRLTVT.

The chain couples TRBV6-1 to TRBJ1-2; 7 bases are shared with TRBD1. CDR3 length equals 16 residues. The germline V gene has CDR1 MNHNS and CDR2 SASEGT. Losses at the gene ends were 2 bases for V and 2 bases for J; bases not matched to a gene: 8. This chain's CDR3 is CASSEIATGDNYGYTF. CDR3 nucleotide sequence: TGTGCCAGCAGTGAAATCGCTACAGGGGACAACTATGGCTACACCTTC.

In this sample, this clonotype is medium-sized. The chain joins TRBV18 to TRBJ2-3, with D hard to call. The germline V gene has CDR1 KGHSH and CDR2 LQKENI. V dropped 8 bases and J dropped 0 bases, with 6 bases sitting between them. This CDR3 region has 12 residues. The CDR3 region is CASSPSTDTQYF. DNA of the CDR3: TGTGCCAGCAGTCCTAGCACAGATACGCAGTATTTT. Combining the CDR3 with reference TRBV18 and TRBJ2-3 gives the whole variable domain NAGVMQNPRHLVRRRGQEARLRCSPMKGHSHVYWYRQLPEEGLKFMVYLQKENIIDESGMPKERFSAEFPKEGPSILRIQQVVRGDSAAYFCASSPSTDTQYFGPGTRLTVL.

This clonotype has ten or more counts. The CDR3 DNA is TGTGCCAGCAGCTTGTCCCGGGACAGGGGAAACAATGAGCAGTTCTTC. Translating it yields CASSLSRDRGNNEQFF. V is TRBV7-8 and J is TRBJ2-1, with 10 bases identical to TRBD1. Germline lookup yields CDR1 SGHVS and CDR2 FQNEAQ. J gave up 5 bases and V 3 bases, and 7 bases lay outside the gene matches. CDR3 length: 16 residues.

V usage is TRBV6-1 and J usage is TRBJ1-1; D is undetermined. The CDR3 length is 13 residues. Trimming removed 6 bases from V and 11 bases from J, with 19 bases in between. Germline CDR1 MNHNS, CDR2 SASEGT. The CDR3: CASSDRSGVYAFF. The CDR3 DNA sequence: TGTGCCAGCAGCGACCGAAGTGGGGTCTACGCTTTCTTT.

In its sample, this clonotype was seen many times. V gene TRBV30 combines with J gene TRBJ2-5; possible D gene TRBD2, 5 bases. Germline V lookup: CDR1 GTSNPN, CDR2 SVGIG (reference sequence). Trimming shortened V by 2 bases and J by 3 bases, and 10 bases separated the two germline ends. The CDR3 contains 13 residues. The CDR3 here is CAWSFRGEETQYF. CDR3 DNA: TGTGCCTGGAGTTTTCGGGGAGAAGAGACCCAGTACTTC.

This clonotype was detected only a few times. CDR3 in amino acids: CASSHSRGADTGELFF. CDR3 in DNA: TGCGCCAGCAGCCATAGTCGGGGGGCAGACACCGGGGAGCTGTTTTTT. The V gene is TRBV5-1, the J gene TRBJ2-2; tentative D call: TRBD2 (7 bases). The V end was cut by 4 bases, the J end by 3 bases, with 16 bases between. Germline CDR1 and CDR2: SGHRS and YFSETQ. This CDR3 is 16 amino acids long.

This clonotype occurred many times. The chain has TRBV18 and TRBJ1-2; 7 bases fit TRBD1. V shed 1 base and J 4 bases; nucleotides not matched to a gene: 3. Germline values: CDR1 KGHSH, CDR2 LQKENI. This CDR3 is built from 14 residues. CDR3 nucleotides: TGTGCCAGCTCACCACGGGACAGTGTCTATGGCTACACCTTC. It translates to CASSPRDSVYGYTF.

This clonotype was counted between two and nine times. The chain carries TRBV7-9 and TRBJ2-3, with D perhaps TRBD2 (5 bases). V was trimmed by 5 bases and J by 0 bases, leaving 18 bases between them. The CDR3 is made up of 17 amino acids. Germline CDR1 reads SEHNR; CDR2 reads FQNEAQ (reference sequence). The CDR3 here is CASSPPRGRSSTDTQYF. The CDR3 coding sequence is TGTGCCAGCAGCCCACCCCGAGGGCGGTCTAGCACAGATACGCAGTATTTT.

This clonotype has a count of ten or more. CDR3 in DNA: TGTGCCAGCAGTACCACGGGACTAGCGGCCCAACGGGGAGAGACCCAGTACTTC. It codes for CASSTTGLAAQRGETQYF. The chain is built from TRBV6-1 and TRBJ2-5; 11 nucleotides align to TRBD2. V was pared by 5 bases and J by 4 bases, with 15 bases of the junction left unmatched. The CDR3 covers 18 residues. Germline V gives CDR1 MNHNS, CDR2 SASEGT.

Details on this clonotype: A single base separates this from a much larger clone, so it may be a read error. The conserved final phenylalanine or tryptophan is absent from the CDR3, which likely points to a read error. The chain couples TRBV7-2 to TRBJ2-3; TRBD1 might be the D (5 bases). The CDR3 has 15 residues. The V end was cut by 5 bases, the J end by 4 bases, with 16 bases between. Germline-derived CDR1 and CDR2 are SGHTA and FQGNSA. CDR3 region: CASSLGLTPPDTQYS. The CDR3 DNA reads TGTGCCAGCAGCCTGGGGCTAACCCCTCCAGATACGCAGTATTCT.

This clonotype has a count of ten or more. The genes are TRBV2 and TRBJ2-3; 8 nucleotides match TRBD2. This CDR3 has 15 residues. Germline V gives CDR1 SNHLY, CDR2 FYNNEI. V trimming: 3 bases; J trimming: 4 bases; junction bases outside the gene matches: 6. The CDR3 sequence: CASSDLLADADTQYF. CDR3 in DNA: TGTGCCAGCAGTGACTTACTAGCGGACGCAGATACGCAGTATTTT.

This clonotype came up many times. The chain links TRBV11-2 to TRBJ2-7; 13 nucleotides line up with TRBD2. The CDR3 totals 17 residues. V gave up 4 bases and J gave up 3 bases; unmatched junction bases: 9. The germline gives CDR1 SGHAT, CDR2 FQNNGV. This chain's CDR3 is CASSSGTSGKRVYEQYF. As DNA, the CDR3 is TGTGCCAGCAGCTCAGGGACTAGCGGGAAGAGGGTCTACGAGCAGTACTTC.

This rearrangement joins TRBV24-1 to TRBJ2-5, with D perhaps TRBD2 (6 bases). Per the germline V gene, CDR1 is KGHDR and CDR2 is SFDVKD. The V end lost 0 bases, the J end lost 7 bases, and 11 bases lay between the germline ends. This CDR3 region has 14 residues. The CDR3 nucleotides are TGTGCCACCAGTGATTTGGGGCAGGGAGGGACCCAGTACTTC. Its translation: CATSDLGQGGTQYF.

V and J are TRBV5-1 and TRBJ2-3; TRBD1 agrees at 10 bases. Per the germline V gene, CDR1 is SGHRS and CDR2 is YFSETQ. V lost 5 bases and J lost 1; bases outside the gene matches: 7. The CDR3 has 16 residues. CDR3: CASSPEGTGGTDTQYF. CDR3 coding DNA: TGCGCCAGCAGTCCGGAGGGGACAGGGGGCACAGATACGCAGTATTTT.

The chain carries TRBV2 and TRBJ2-2, with D hard to call. The V end was cut by 3 bases, the J end by 4 bases, with 12 bases between. In germline, CDR1 is SNHLY, CDR2 FYNNEI. CDR3 size: 15 residues. CDR3 residues: CASSEDRAATGELFF. The CDR3, as DNA: TGTGCCAGCAGTGAGGATAGGGCGGCCACCGGGGAGCTGTTTTTT.

V usage is TRBV5-1 and J usage is TRBJ2-3, with D perhaps TRBD1 (6 bases). The V end was cut by 4 bases, the J end by 5 bases, with 17 bases between. Per the germline V gene, CDR1 is SGHRS and CDR2 is YFSETQ. The CDR3 length is 15 residues. CDR3 DNA: TGCGCCAGCAGCCTACTGGTGGGGGCGGGAGATACGCAGTATTTT. Protein sequence: CASSLLVGAGDTQYF.

In this sample, this clonotype turned up many times. The chain links TRBV5-1 to TRBJ2-1; D is possibly TRBD2 (6 bases). Germline values: CDR1 SGHRS, CDR2 YFSETQ. This CDR3 is built from 14 residues. Trimming took off 4 bases at V and 8 bases at J, with 16 bases between the two ends. The CDR3 DNA reads as TGCGCCAGCAGCCACCCGTTAGCGGCCGATGAGCAGTTCTTC. Its translation is CASSHPLAADEQFF.